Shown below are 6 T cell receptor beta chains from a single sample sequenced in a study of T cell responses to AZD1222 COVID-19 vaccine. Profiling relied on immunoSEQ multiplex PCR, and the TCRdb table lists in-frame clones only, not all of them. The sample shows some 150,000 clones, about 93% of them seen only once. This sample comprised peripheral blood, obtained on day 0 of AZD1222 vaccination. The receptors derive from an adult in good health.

This CDR3 reads CASSTTWTSGRYEQYF. CDR3 DNA: TGTGCCAGCAGCACAACCTGGACTAGCGGGAGATACGAGCAGTACTTC. V is TRBV28 and J is TRBJ2-7; 13 nucleotides align to TRBD2. The CDR3 runs 16 residues. Germline CDR1 reads MDHEN; CDR2 reads SYDVKM. The J segment lost 4 bases and the V segment lost 6 bases, leaving 9 bases of the junction unmatched.

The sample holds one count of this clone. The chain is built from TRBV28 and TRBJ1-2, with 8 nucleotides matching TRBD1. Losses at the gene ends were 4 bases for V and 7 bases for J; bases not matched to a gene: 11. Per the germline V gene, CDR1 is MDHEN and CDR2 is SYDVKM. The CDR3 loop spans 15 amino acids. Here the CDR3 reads CASSYPDRVHFGYTF. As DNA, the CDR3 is TGTGCCAGCAGTTACCCGGACAGGGTCCATTTTGGCTACACCTTC.

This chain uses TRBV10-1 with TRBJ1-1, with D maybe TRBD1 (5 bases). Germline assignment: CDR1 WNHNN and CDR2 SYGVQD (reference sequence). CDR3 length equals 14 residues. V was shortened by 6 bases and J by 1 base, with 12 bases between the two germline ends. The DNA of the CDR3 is TGCGCCAGCAGACCCGGGACGGCGAACACTGAAGCTTTCTTT. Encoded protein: CASRPGTANTEAFF.

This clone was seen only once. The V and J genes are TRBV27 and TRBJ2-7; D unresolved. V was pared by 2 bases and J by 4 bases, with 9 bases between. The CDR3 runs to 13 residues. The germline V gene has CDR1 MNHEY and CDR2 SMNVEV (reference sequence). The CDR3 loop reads CASSLVIFYEQYF. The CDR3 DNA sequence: TGTGCCAGCAGTTTAGTGATCTTTTACGAGCAGTACTTC.

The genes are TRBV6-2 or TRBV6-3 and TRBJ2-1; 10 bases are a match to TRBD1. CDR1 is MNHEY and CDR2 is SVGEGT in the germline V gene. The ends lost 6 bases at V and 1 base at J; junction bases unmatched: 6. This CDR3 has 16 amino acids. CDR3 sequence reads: CASRPPGQGSYNEQFF. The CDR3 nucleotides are TGTGCCAGCAGACCTCCGGGACAGGGGTCCTACAATGAGCAGTTCTTC.

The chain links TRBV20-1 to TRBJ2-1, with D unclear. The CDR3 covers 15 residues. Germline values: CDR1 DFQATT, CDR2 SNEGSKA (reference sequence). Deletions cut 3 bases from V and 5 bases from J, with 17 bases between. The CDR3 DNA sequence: TGCAGTGCTAGTACGGGTTCCTTTGACAACAATGAGCAGTTCTTC. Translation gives CSASTGSFDNNEQFF.